These T cell receptor beta chains were read from a single sample in a study of control samples from healthy donors and cancer patients. Some clones are missing from TCRdb's copy, which holds only in-frame ones; the method was immunoSEQ multiplex PCR. The sample contains about 150,000 clones, roughly 93% of which appear only once. The sample taken for sequencing was blood. The origin of the receptors is a man between 18 and 29 years old in good health. Each CDR3 is given with its conserved first and last residue. The D gene is left open where the match is weak. Size values are once, few and many counts, or a class for expanded clones, and some rows have none.

d_call: -
v_call: TRBV3-1/TRBV3-2
clone_size: -
j_call: TRBJ1-2
cdr3_nt: TGTGCCAGCAGCCCCTTCAGGGGCCGCGTAAGTGGCTACACCTTC
cdr3_aa: CASSPFRGRVSGYTF

d_call: -
v_call: TRBV7-3
clone_size: -
j_call: TRBJ1-6
cdr3_nt: TGTGCCAGCAGCGACCGAAATTCACCCCTCCACTTT
cdr3_aa: CASSDRNSPLHF

d_call: TRBD1
v_call: TRBV6-1
clone_size: -
j_call: TRBJ1-4
cdr3_nt: TGTGCCAGCAGTGAAATGGGACAGTATAATGAAAAACTGTTTTTT
cdr3_aa: CASSEMGQYNEKLFF

d_call: TRBD1
v_call: TRBV7-9
clone_size: -
j_call: TRBJ2-2
cdr3_nt: TGTGCCGGACAGGGGGCGGACACCGGGGAGCTGTTTTTT
cdr3_aa: CAGQGADTGELFF

d_call: -
v_call: TRBV7-3
clone_size: -
j_call: TRBJ1-3
cdr3_nt: TGTGCCAGCAGCTTACTCCCACCGGGGACAACCTCTGGAAACACCATATATTTT
cdr3_aa: CASSLLPPGTTSGNTIYF

d_call: -
v_call: TRBV27
clone_size: -
j_call: TRBJ1-5
cdr3_nt: TGTGCCAGCAGTTTATCTGGAGGTAGCAATCAGCCCCAGCATTTT
cdr3_aa: CASSLSGGSNQPQHF

d_call: -
v_call: TRBV7-2
clone_size: -
j_call: TRBJ1-1
cdr3_nt: TGTGCCAGCAGCTCCCAGGCGATGAACACTGAAGCTTTCTTT
cdr3_aa: CASSSQAMNTEAFF

d_call: TRBD2
v_call: TRBV7-9
clone_size: -
j_call: TRBJ2-5
cdr3_nt: TGTGCCAGCAGCTTAGATGGGAGGGTCGTAGAGACCCAGTACTTC
cdr3_aa: CASSLDGRVVETQYF

d_call: -
v_call: TRBV3-1/TRBV3-2
clone_size: -
j_call: TRBJ1-3
cdr3_nt: TGTGCCAGCAGCCAATCACCGTCTCCCTCTGGAAACACCATATATTTT
cdr3_aa: CASSQSPSPSGNTIYF

d_call: -
v_call: TRBV18
clone_size: -
j_call: TRBJ2-1
cdr3_nt: TGTGCCAGCTCACCAGGAAGAGGCAGCTCCTACAATGAGCAGTTCTTC
cdr3_aa: CASSPGRGSSYNEQFF

d_call: -
v_call: TRBV5-4
clone_size: -
j_call: TRBJ2-1
cdr3_nt: TGTGCCAGCAGCTTGCGGCAGGGCTACAATGAGCAGTTCTTC
cdr3_aa: CASSLRQGYNEQFF

d_call: TRBD2
v_call: TRBV9
clone_size: -
j_call: TRBJ2-1
cdr3_nt: TGTGCCAGCAGCGTAAAGAGTAGCGGGAGCCCTACCTACAATGAGCAGTTCTTC
cdr3_aa: CASSVKSSGSPTYNEQFF

d_call: -
v_call: TRBV4-3
clone_size: -
j_call: TRBJ2-2
cdr3_nt: TGCGCCAGCAGCCACCCAAACACCGGGGAGCTGTTTTTT
cdr3_aa: CASSHPNTGELFF

d_call: -
v_call: TRBV5-4
clone_size: -
j_call: TRBJ1-1
cdr3_nt: TGTGCCAGCAGCCGAGACAGGAAGAACACTGAAGCTTTCTTT
cdr3_aa: CASSRDRKNTEAFF

d_call: -
v_call: TRBV4-1
clone_size: -
j_call: TRBJ2-1
cdr3_nt: TGCGCCAGCAGCCAGCTGGGGGCGGCAAATTGGCCGGGAGAGCAGTTCTTC
cdr3_aa: CASSQLGAANWPGEQFF

d_call: -
v_call: TRBV7-3
clone_size: -
j_call: TRBJ2-2
cdr3_nt: TGTGCCAGCAGCCAGGGGCTAAACACCGGGGAGCTGTTTTTT
cdr3_aa: CASSQGLNTGELFF

d_call: -
v_call: TRBV6-5
clone_size: medium-sized
j_call: TRBJ1-1
cdr3_nt: TGTGCCAGCAGACAGACCAGGAACACTGAAGCTTTCTTT
cdr3_aa: CASRQTRNTEAFF

d_call: TRBD1
v_call: TRBV2
clone_size: -
j_call: TRBJ1-1
cdr3_nt: TGTGCCAGCAGTGAATGGGCGATAGGGGGCGGTGAAGCTTTCTTT
cdr3_aa: CASSEWAIGGGEAFF

d_call: -
v_call: TRBV19
clone_size: -
j_call: TRBJ2-3
cdr3_nt: TGTGCCAGTAGTGAAAATGCAGATACGCAGTATTTT
cdr3_aa: CASSENADTQYF

d_call: -
v_call: TRBV4-1
clone_size: few
j_call: TRBJ1-5
cdr3_nt: TGCGCCAGCAGCGAAGGAGGGAATCAGCCCCAGCATTTT
cdr3_aa: CASSEGGNQPQHF

d_call: -
v_call: TRBV7-8
clone_size: -
j_call: TRBJ1-2
cdr3_nt: TGTGCCAGCAGCTTAAACCCTACGAAGGAGGCGGGCTACACCTTC
cdr3_aa: CASSLNPTKEAGYTF

d_call: TRBD2
v_call: TRBV7-2
clone_size: -
j_call: TRBJ2-7
cdr3_nt: TGTGCCAGCAACATTAACGGGCGGGGGATCTACGAGCAGTACTTC
cdr3_aa: CASNINGRGIYEQYF

d_call: TRBD1
v_call: TRBV3-1/TRBV3-2
clone_size: -
j_call: TRBJ2-7
cdr3_nt: TGTGCCAGCAGCCCGACAGGGTGGGTAAACGAGCAGTACTTC
cdr3_aa: CASSPTGWVNEQYF

d_call: -
v_call: TRBV11-2
clone_size: -
j_call: TRBJ2-7
cdr3_nt: TGTGCCAGCAGCCCCCGCTCCCTCGACGAGCAGTACTTC
cdr3_aa: CASSPRSLDEQYF

d_call: -
v_call: TRBV30
clone_size: -
j_call: TRBJ1-2
cdr3_nt: TGTGCCTGGAGAACTGGTGGGGACAACGGCTACACCTTC
cdr3_aa: CAWRTGGDNGYTF

d_call: TRBD1
v_call: TRBV18
clone_size: -
j_call: TRBJ2-7
cdr3_nt: TGTGCCAGCTCACTTGGGACAGGGATCGAGCAGTACTTC
cdr3_aa: CASSLGTGIEQYF

d_call: TRBD2
v_call: TRBV13
clone_size: -
j_call: TRBJ2-4
cdr3_nt: TGTGCCAGCAGCTTAGGGTTAGCGGGAGGTCAAAACATTCAGTACTTC
cdr3_aa: CASSLGLAGGQNIQYF

d_call: -
v_call: TRBV28
clone_size: -
j_call: TRBJ2-3
cdr3_nt: TGTGCCAGCAGGACTGCCTTGGGTCGGGATACGCAGTATTTT
cdr3_aa: CASRTALGRDTQYF

d_call: -
v_call: TRBV3-1/TRBV3-2
clone_size: -
j_call: TRBJ2-1
cdr3_nt: TGTGCCAGCAGCCAAGCTCCAGGGGGGTACAATGAGCAGTTCTTC
cdr3_aa: CASSQAPGGYNEQFF